One sample yielded the 26 T cell receptor beta chains listed below, sequenced in a study of OX40 agonist ivuxolimab in advanced cancers. The method was immunoSEQ multiplex PCR; TCRdb's version includes in-frame clones alone and lacks a portion of them. The sample holds about 62,000 clones; 75% to 85% are singletons and the top ten take approximately 10%. Here the sequenced sample was CD4+ or CD8+ T cells sorted from blood, taken in a trial of the OX40 agonist ivuxolimab. These TCRs come from an adult with an advanced solid tumor such as melanoma, head and neck, liver or kidney cancer.

This sequence joins TRBV21-1 and TRBJ2-7; the table's D call TRBD2 went unverified against the DNA. TRBV21-1 is assigned pseudogene status. The CDR3 totals 16 residues. CDR3 sequence reads: CASSKAPGSEMGEQYF. The CDR3 DNA sequence: TGTGCCAGCAGCAAAGCACCCGGGAGCGAAATGGGCGAGCAGTACTTC.

The chain uses TRBV6-5 and TRBJ2-3; D might be TRBD2 (6 bases). The CDR3 is 16 residues long. Germline V CDR1 and CDR2: MNHEY, SVGAGI. With 2 bases removed from V and 0 bases from J, the gap between germline ends came to 12 bases. CDR3 nucleotide sequence: TGTGCCAGCAGTTACGCTAGCGTGACGAGCACAGATACGCAGTATTTT. Its protein is CASSYASVTSTDTQYF.

This clone was seen a few times. This sequence joins TRBV27 and TRBJ2-1, with D hard to call. This CDR3 contains 14 residues. The V and J ends lost 3 bases and 8 bases respectively, with 14 bases between them. In germline, CDR1 is MNHEY, CDR2 SMNVEV (reference sequence). The CDR3 sequence is CASSFSPWSDEQFF. CDR3 nucleotides: TGTGCCAGCAGTTTTAGTCCCTGGAGCGATGAGCAGTTCTTC.

The rearrangement joins TRBV15 to TRBJ2-7, with 9 positions matching TRBD1. Germline V gene data show CDR1 as LNHNV and CDR2 as YYDKDF (reference sequence). J lost 5 bases, V lost 0 bases, and 17 bases had no gene match. The CDR3 spans 19 residues. CDR3 sequence: CATSRDRKGGQGLIDEQYF. CDR3 nucleotide sequence: TGTGCCACCAGCAGAGATCGGAAGGGCGGACAGGGGTTGATCGACGAGCAGTACTTC.

The chain joins TRBV5-6 to TRBJ2-1; no clear D. CDR1 is SGHDT, CDR2 YYEEEE, per germline. Trimming removed 2 bases at V and 0 bases at J, with 12 bases between. The CDR3 covers 16 residues. CDR3 in amino acids: CASSLPILSSYNEQFF. CDR3 nucleotide sequence: TGTGCCAGCAGCTTACCAATACTAAGCTCCTACAATGAGCAGTTCTTC.

V is TRBV10-3 and J is TRBJ2-1, with D perhaps TRBD1 or TRBD2 (5 bases each). Germline values: CDR1 ENHRY, CDR2 SYGVKD. V was shortened by 6 bases and J by 0 bases, with 15 bases between the two germline ends. This CDR3 is 16 amino acids long. The CDR3: CAISSERGDSYNEQFF. The CDR3 DNA sequence: TGTGCCATCAGCTCTGAGCGAGGGGACTCCTACAATGAGCAGTTCTTC.

The chain carries TRBV27 and TRBJ1-2; TRBD1 is a possible D gene (5 bases). The CDR3 covers 13 residues. The germline V and J ends were trimmed by 10 bases and 5 bases, with 17 bases remaining between them. CDR1 and CDR2 from the germline V gene are MNHEY and SMNVEV (reference sequence). The CDR3 region is CATTSGTGYGYTF. As DNA, the CDR3 is TGTGCCACCACAAGTGGGACCGGATATGGCTACACCTTC.

V gene TRBV5-1 combines with J gene TRBJ1-1; perhaps TRBD1 as D (6 bases). Deletions cut 4 bases from V and 0 bases from J, with 16 bases between. CDR3 size: 16 residues. Per the germline V gene, CDR1 is SGHRS and CDR2 is YFSETQ. The CDR3 DNA reads as TGCGCCAGCAGCGGAGGAGGGGGATACATGAACACTGAAGCTTTCTTT. Its protein is CASSGGGGYMNTEAFF.

The gene calls are TRBV27 and TRBJ1-4; TRBD1 might be the D (6 bases). Deletions cut 3 bases from V and 7 bases from J, with 15 bases between. This CDR3 is 15 amino acids long. The V gene's germline CDR1 is MNHEY and CDR2 SMNVEV (reference sequence). The CDR3 loop reads CASSLGTGLVEKLFF. The DNA of the CDR3 is TGTGCCAGCAGTTTGGGAACAGGGCTGGTTGAAAAACTGTTTTTT.

The V call is TRBV7-2, the J call TRBJ2-5, with TRBD2 identical over 11 bases. V lost 1 base to trimming and J lost 2 bases; unmatched junction nucleotides: 0. This CDR3 spans 15 amino acids. Germline assignment: CDR1 SGHTA and CDR2 FQGNSA. The CDR3 sequence is CASSLGLAGQETQYF. Written as DNA, the CDR3 is TGTGCCAGCAGCTTAGGACTAGCGGGACAAGAGACCCAGTACTTC.

The chain couples TRBV2 to TRBJ1-2; D is perhaps TRBD1 (5 bases). The CDR3 runs to 13 residues. Germline CDR1 is SNHLY and CDR2 is FYNNEI. V was pared by 4 bases and J by 8 bases, with 14 bases between. The CDR3 spells CASSAGTATGYTF. As DNA, the CDR3 is TGTGCCAGCAGTGCCGGGACGGCAACCGGCTACACCTTC.

The rearrangement uses TRBV7-8 and TRBJ2-2; no clear D gene. Trimming shortened V by 5 bases and J by 7 bases, and 17 bases separated the two germline ends. The CDR3 runs to 15 residues. The germline gives CDR1 SGHVS, CDR2 FQNEAQ. The CDR3 loop is CASSPGASRVGELFF. CDR3 nucleotide sequence: TGTGCCAGCAGCCCAGGAGCCAGCCGGGTCGGGGAGCTGTTTTTT. Full variable domain (outside the CDR3, taken from reference TRBV7-8 and TRBJ2-2): GAGVSQSPRYKVAKRGQDVALRCDPISGHVSLFWYQQALGQGPEFLTYFQNEAQLDKSGLPSDRFFAERPEGSVSTLKIQRTQQEDSAVYLCASSPGASRVGELFFGEGSRLTVL.

Comment on this clone: Given a much more abundant clone one base away, this may be a read error. This sequence joins TRBV6-5 and TRBJ2-7; unclear D gene. Germline assignment: CDR1 MNHEY and CDR2 SVGAGI. This CDR3 comprises 11 residues. V lost 6 bases to trimming and J lost 3 bases, with 6 bases between them. CDR3 sequence (DNA): TGTGCCAGCAGATTGGACTACGAGCAGTACTTC. This sequence encodes CASRLDYEQYF.

The chain links TRBV18 to TRBJ1-4; 8 bases map to TRBD1. V lost 2 bases and J lost 7; bases outside the gene matches: 9. The CDR3 is made up of 16 amino acids. Germline V gives CDR1 KGHSH, CDR2 LQKENI. The CDR3 loop reads CASSPSGGVGFEKLFF. The DNA of the CDR3 is TGTGCCAGCTCACCATCAGGGGGCGTGGGATTTGAAAAACTGTTTTTT.

V usage is TRBV7-3 and J usage is TRBJ2-2, with D possibly matching TRBD2 (5 bases). Germline CDR1 reads SGHTA; CDR2 reads FQGTGA. The V end was cut by 2 bases, the J end by 7 bases, with 8 bases between. The CDR3 contains 13 residues. CDR3 nucleotide sequence: TGTGCCAGCAGCTTACGACGGGGCGGGGAGCTGTTTTTT. It is translated as CASSLRRGGELFF. The full variable domain, completed using reference TRBV7-3 and TRBJ2-2, is GAGVSQTPSNKVTEKGKYVELRCDPISGHTALYWYRQSLGQGPEFLIYFQGTGAADDSGLPNDRFFAVRPEGSVSTLKIQRTERGDSAVYLCASSLRRGGELFFGEGSRLTVL.

The gene calls are TRBV18 and TRBJ1-2, with D possibly matching TRBD1 (5 bases). Trimming took 5 bases from V and 7 from J, leaving 14 bases between them. This CDR3 region has 13 residues. The germline gives CDR1 KGHSH, CDR2 LQKENI. CDR3 sequence (DNA): TGTGCCAGCTCAATAGACAGAGAGAGTGGCTACACCTTC. This encodes CASSIDRESGYTF. Full variable domain (remainder filled in from reference TRBV18 and TRBJ1-2): NAGVMQNPRHLVRRRGQEARLRCSPMKGHSHVYWYRQLPEEGLKFMVYLQKENIIDESGMPKERFSAEFPKEGPSILRIQQVVRGDSAAYFCASSIDRESGYTFGSGTRLTVV.

The chain has TRBV19 and TRBJ2-7, with D tentatively TRBD1 or TRBD2 (7 bases each). Germline values: CDR1 LNHDA, CDR2 SQIVND (reference sequence). There are 12 residues in the CDR3. V lost 9 bases and J 3 bases, leaving 12 bases between the germline ends. The CDR3: CASSGGGYEQYF. The CDR3 bases are TGTGCCAGCTCAGGGGGGGGCTACGAGCAGTACTTC.

This chain links TRBV4-1 with TRBJ1-4; 10 bases are a match to TRBD1. Germline trimming cut 3 bases from V and 4 bases from J; bases unmatched to any gene: 5. The length of the CDR3 is 16 residues. CDR1 and CDR2 (germline): MGHRA, YSYEKL. The CDR3 DNA reads TGCGCCAGCAGCCACAGACAGGGGGCCGGTAATGAAAAACTGTTTTTT. Its translation is CASSHRQGAGNEKLFF.

The chain carries TRBV27 and TRBJ2-1, with TRBD1 as a possible D gene (6 bases). V lost 8 bases and J lost 10, with 24 bases in between. This CDR3 region has 15 residues. The V gene's germline CDR1 is MNHEY and CDR2 SMNVEV (reference sequence). Here the CDR3 reads CASVGQRMFLEEQFF. CDR3 bases: TGTGCCAGCGTGGGACAAAGGATGTTTTTAGAAGAGCAGTTCTTC.

This chain joins TRBV4-3 and TRBJ1-2, with D possibly TRBD1 on 6 matching bases. CDR3 length: 13 residues. Looked up from germline, CDR1 is LGHNA and CDR2 is YSLEER. V dropped 1 base and J dropped 8 bases, with 11 bases sitting between them. The CDR3 loop is CASSQVTGLGYTF. The CDR3 nucleotides read TGCGCCAGCAGCCAAGTAACAGGGCTCGGCTACACCTTC.

This clone came up many times. The junction and the germline gene differ at one end; a read error may be behind it. The rearrangement links TRBV5-6 to TRBJ2-1; D gene uncertain. The CDR3 is made up of 13 amino acids. The germline gives CDR1 SGHDT, CDR2 YYEEEE. The CDR3 protein is CASSLVGDSVTVF. The CDR3 DNA reads as TGTGCCAGCAGCTTGGTAGGAGACTCCGTAACTGTCTTC.

The chain is built from TRBV11-1 and TRBJ2-1, with D possibly TRBD1 on 5 matching bases. Germline V gives CDR1 SGHAT, CDR2 FQDESV (reference sequence). V lost 6 bases to trimming and J lost 9 bases, with 12 bases between them. The CDR3 contains 12 residues. The CDR3 reads CASRQQGREQFF. The CDR3 DNA follows: TGTGCCAGCAGGCAGCAGGGCCGTGAGCAGTTCTTC.

Points on this clone: An end of the junction does not agree with germline; a read error may underlie this. The genes are TRBV5-4 and TRBJ2-7; D gene uncertain. The CDR3 runs 13 residues. Germline CDR1 SGHNT, CDR2 YYREEE (reference sequence). DNA of the CDR3: TGCGCCAGCAGCCTGCAGACGGACTACGAGCAGTACTTC. Residues: CASSLQTDYEQYF.

CDR3 DNA sequence: TGTGCCAGCAGCCTCGCCTCACTAGCGGGGAACTACGAGCAGTACTTC. Protein sequence: CASSLASLAGNYEQYF. This chain uses TRBV11-2 with TRBJ2-5; 10 bases fit TRBD2. The DNA matches TRBJ2-7 better at its end, which makes the J call doubtful. Germline V CDR1 and CDR2: SGHAT, FQNNGV. This CDR3 spans 16 amino acids.

This clone has a single count. The chain employs TRBV18 and TRBJ2-2; 8 nucleotides align to TRBD1. This CDR3 region has 18 residues. Germline V gene lookup returns CDR1 KGHSH and CDR2 LQKENI. The ends lost 0 bases at V and 2 bases at J; junction bases unmatched: 8. The DNA for the CDR3 is TGTGCCAGCTCACCACCAGCAGGGGGCAGCAATAACACCGGGGAGCTGTTTTTT. Translation: CASSPPAGGSNNTGELFF. The full variable domain, completed using reference TRBV18 and TRBJ2-2, is NAGVMQNPRHLVRRRGQEARLRCSPMKGHSHVYWYRQLPEEGLKFMVYLQKENIIDESGMPKERFSAEFPKEGPSILRIQQVVRGDSAAYFCASSPPAGGSNNTGELFFGEGSRLTVL.

This chain connects TRBV4-3 to TRBJ2-7; TRBD2 agrees at 9 bases. The CDR3 is 16 residues long. V gave up 0 bases and J gave up 3 bases; unmatched junction bases: 6. CDR1 and CDR2 from the germline V gene are LGHNA and YSLEER. CDR3 loop: CASSQDHVTSGYEQYF. Written as DNA, the CDR3 is TGCGCCAGCAGCCAAGATCATGTGACTAGCGGCTACGAGCAGTACTTC.